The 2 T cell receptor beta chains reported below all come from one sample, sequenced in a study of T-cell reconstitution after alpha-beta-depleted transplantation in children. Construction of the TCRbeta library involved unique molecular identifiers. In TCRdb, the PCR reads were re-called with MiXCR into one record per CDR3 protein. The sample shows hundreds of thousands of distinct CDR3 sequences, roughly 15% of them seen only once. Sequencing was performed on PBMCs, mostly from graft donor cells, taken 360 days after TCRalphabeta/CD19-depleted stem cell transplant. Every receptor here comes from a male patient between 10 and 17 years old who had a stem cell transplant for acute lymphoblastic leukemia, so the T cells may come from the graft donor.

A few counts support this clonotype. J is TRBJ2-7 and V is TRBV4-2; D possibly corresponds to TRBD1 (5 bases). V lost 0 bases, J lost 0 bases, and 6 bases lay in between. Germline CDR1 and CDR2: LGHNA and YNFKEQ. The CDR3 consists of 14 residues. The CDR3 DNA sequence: TGTGCCAGCAGCCAAGAAGGGGTCTCCTACGAGCAGTACTTC. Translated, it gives CASSQEGVSYEQYF.

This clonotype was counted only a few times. CDR3 in amino acids: CASSLENLAGGNEQFF. DNA of the CDR3: TGCGCCAGCAGCTTGGAGAATCTAGCGGGAGGTAATGAGCAGTTCTTC. This chain connects TRBV5-1 to TRBJ2-1; 11 nucleotides line up with TRBD2. J lost 7 bases, V lost 0 bases, and 6 bases had no gene match. This CDR3 has 16 amino acids. Germline V gene data show CDR1 as SGHRS and CDR2 as YFSETQ.